The rows below give T cell receptor beta chains drawn from one sample of a study of Ad26.COV2.S vaccination and SARS-CoV-2 variants. The repertoire was sequenced with immunoSEQ multiplex PCR; TCRdb's copy has only in-frame clones and lacks some. This table holds 300,000 to 350,000 clones, 85% to 90% found once. The material was peripheral blood, obtained in a trial of Ad26.COV2.S vaccine versus placebo. The receptors shown here come from a person between 18 and 65 years old who received the Ad26.COV2.S COVID-19 vaccine or a placebo. Each CDR3 is given with its conserved first and last residue. The order of the fields is clone size, J gene, D gene, V gene, CDR3 protein, CDR3 DNA. The D gene is left open where the match is weak. Clone size appears in some rows only: once, few, many, or a class for an expanded clone.

size: few; J: TRBJ1-3; D: TRBD1; V: TRBV4-1; CDR3: CASSQLLGQGSGNTIYF; DNA: TGCGCCAGCAGCCAACTTCTCGGACAGGGGTCTGGAAACACCATATATTTT
size: few; J: TRBJ1-3; D: .; V: TRBV7-2; CDR3: CASSSLGPSGNTIYF; DNA: TGTGCCAGCAGCTCCCTAGGGCCCTCTGGAAACACCATATATTTT
size: .; J: TRBJ1-5; D: .; V: TRBV28; CDR3: CASSATDTSNQPQHF; DNA: TGTGCCAGCAGTGCCACGGACACGAGCAATCAGCCCCAGCATTTT
size: .; J: TRBJ1-1; D: .; V: TRBV6-2/TRBV6-3; CDR3: CASSYDWNTEAFF; DNA: TGTGCCAGCAGTTACGATTGGAACACTGAAGCTTTCTTT
size: .; J: TRBJ1-2; D: .; V: TRBV6-2/TRBV6-3; CDR3: CASSYKGGQPLWGGYTF; DNA: TGTGCCAGCAGTTACAAAGGCGGACAGCCCTTATGGGGAGGCTACACCTTC
size: .; J: TRBJ2-1; D: .; V: TRBV29-1; CDR3: CSVQRNEQFF; DNA: TGCAGCGTTCAGAGGAATGAGCAGTTCTTC
size: .; J: TRBJ1-2; D: .; V: TRBV13; CDR3: CASSSLTGGPHGNYGYTF; DNA: TGTGCCAGCAGCTCGCTCACCGGGGGCCCTCATGGGAACTATGGCTACACCTTC
size: .; J: TRBJ2-7; D: .; V: TRBV4-1; CDR3: CASSQSPTGDEQYF; DNA: TGCGCCAGCAGCCAATCGCCTACGGGGGACGAGCAGTACTTC
size: .; J: TRBJ1-2; D: .; V: TRBV7-9; CDR3: CASSLGNRETNYGYTF; DNA: TGTGCCAGCAGCTTAGGGAACAGGGAGACTAACTATGGCTACACCTTC
size: .; J: TRBJ1-2; D: .; V: TRBV9; CDR3: CASSAQGYGYTF; DNA: TGTGCCAGCAGCGCTCAGGGTTACGGCTACACCTTC
size: .; J: TRBJ1-6; D: .; V: TRBV19; CDR3: CASREQNSPLHF; DNA: TGTGCCAGTAGGGAGCAGAATTCACCCCTCCACTTT
size: .; J: TRBJ1-5; D: TRBD1; V: TRBV29-1; CDR3: CSVISGTGVNQPQHF; DNA: TGCAGCGTCATTTCCGGGACAGGGGTTAATCAGCCCCAGCATTTT
size: .; J: TRBJ2-5; D: .; V: TRBV25-1; CDR3: CASSETQTQYF; DNA: TGTGCCAGCAGTGAAACACAGACCCAGTACTTC
size: .; J: TRBJ1-2; D: .; V: TRBV19; CDR3: CASSIGTGSDLYGYTF; DNA: TGTGCCAGTAGTATAGGCACAGGGTCCGATCTATATGGCTACACCTTC
size: .; J: TRBJ2-3; D: .; V: TRBV7-6; CDR3: CASSLAIGPDTQYF; DNA: TGTGCCAGCAGCTTAGCGATTGGACCAGATACGCAGTATTTT
size: .; J: TRBJ1-3; D: .; V: TRBV9; CDR3: CASSTHQEGGGNTIYF; DNA: TGTGCCAGCAGCACGCACCAGGAAGGGGGTGGAAACACCATATATTTT
size: few; J: TRBJ1-5; D: .; V: TRBV3-1/TRBV3-2; CDR3: CASSPPNNQPQHF; DNA: TGTGCCAGCAGCCCCCCTAACAATCAGCCCCAGCATTTT
size: .; J: TRBJ1-5; D: .; V: TRBV19; CDR3: CASSIGGQGDSNQPQHF; DNA: TGTGCCAGTAGTATTGGGGGGCAGGGAGATAGCAATCAGCCCCAGCATTTT
size: .; J: TRBJ1-1; D: TRBD1; V: TRBV6-5; CDR3: CASSFSGTGLNTEAFF; DNA: TGTGCCAGCAGTTTTTCCGGGACAGGACTTAACACTGAAGCTTTCTTT
size: .; J: TRBJ1-1; D: .; V: TRBV5-1; CDR3: CASSLDTGRLNTEAFF; DNA: TGCGCCAGCAGCTTGGACACAGGGAGACTGAACACTGAAGCTTTCTTT
size: .; J: TRBJ2-2; D: .; V: TRBV5-8; CDR3: CASSFWNTGELFF; DNA: TGTGCCAGCAGTTTCTGGAACACCGGGGAGCTGTTTTTT
size: .; J: TRBJ1-1; D: .; V: TRBV5-1; CDR3: CASSFRIDGGEAFF; DNA: TGCGCCAGCAGCTTCCGGATCGACGGAGGTGAAGCTTTCTTT
size: .; J: TRBJ1-5; D: TRBD1; V: TRBV12-3/TRBV12-4; CDR3: CASQTGGFQPQHF; DNA: TGTGCCAGCCAAACAGGGGGCTTTCAGCCCCAGCATTTT
size: .; J: TRBJ2-1; D: TRBD2; V: TRBV28; CDR3: CASSLPLLRLAGPYNEQFF; DNA: TGTGCCAGCAGTTTGCCCCTCCTCAGACTAGCGGGACCCTACAATGAGCAGTTCTTC
size: .; J: TRBJ2-3; D: .; V: TRBV3-1/TRBV3-2; CDR3: CASSPPGSSGNTQYF; DNA: TGTGCCAGCAGCCCCCCGGGGAGTTCGGGTAATACGCAGTATTTT
size: .; J: TRBJ1-4; D: TRBD1; V: TRBV19; CDR3: CASSTTGEATNEKLFF; DNA: TGTGCCAGTAGTACCACAGGGGAGGCAACTAATGAAAAACTGTTTTTT
size: .; J: TRBJ1-1; D: .; V: TRBV7-2; CDR3: CASNLQGYDTEAFF; DNA: TGTGCCAGCAACTTACAGGGTTATGACACTGAAGCTTTCTTT
size: .; J: TRBJ2-3; D: TRBD2; V: TRBV27; CDR3: CASRSGLAGYTDTQYF; DNA: TGTGCCAGCAGGTCCGGACTAGCGGGTTACACAGATACGCAGTATTTT
size: .; J: TRBJ1-4; D: .; V: TRBV19; CDR3: CASSQKRVPNEKLFF; DNA: TGTGCCAGTAGCCAGAAGCGCGTTCCAAATGAAAAACTGTTTTTT
size: .; J: TRBJ2-2; D: TRBD2; V: TRBV30; CDR3: CAWSPREGGDTGELFF; DNA: TGTGCCTGGAGTCCTCGGGAGGGTGGGGACACCGGGGAGCTGTTTTTT
size: .; J: TRBJ2-2; D: .; V: TRBV5-1; CDR3: CASKSENTGELFF; DNA: TGCGCCAGCAAGAGCGAGAACACCGGGGAGCTGTTTTTT
size: once; J: TRBJ1-6; D: TRBD1; V: TRBV19; CDR3: CASSSRTGTKSSYNSPLHF; DNA: TGTGCCAGTAGTTCCCGGACAGGGACAAAAAGCTCCTATAATTCACCCCTCCACTTT
size: .; J: TRBJ2-3; D: .; V: TRBV11-2; CDR3: CASSQRDREYF; DNA: TGTGCCAGCAGCCAGCGGGACAGAGAGTATTTT
size: .; J: TRBJ1-4; D: .; V: TRBV19; CDR3: CAAQGGATNEKLFF; DNA: TGTGCCGCCCAGGGAGGGGCAACTAATGAAAAACTGTTTTTT
size: once; J: TRBJ2-2; D: TRBD2; V: TRBV13; CDR3: CASSPGLAGIYTGELFF; DNA: TGTGCCAGCAGCCCGGGACTAGCGGGGATATACACCGGGGAGCTGTTTTTT
size: .; J: TRBJ1-2; D: TRBD1; V: TRBV19; CDR3: CASSISQGAPDYGYTF; DNA: TGTGCCAGTAGTATATCACAGGGGGCGCCTGACTATGGCTACACCTTC